This T cell receptor (beta chain) emerged from a study of CD8+ T cells in alopecia areata. Overall study context: Each of the treated patients was given oral tofacitinib, 5 to 10 mg twice daily, for moderate-to-severe alopecia areata.

V was cut by 7 bases and J by 1 base, with 4 bases left in between. The CDR3 covers 11 residues. The germline CDR1 and CDR2 sequences are SNHLY and FYNNEI. The treatment here: oral pan-JAK inhibitor, 5-10 mg twice daily. About this clone: Antigen specificity is unknown.

Once RNA had been extracted, it was reverse transcribed into cDNA to act as the sequencing template. The protocol was immunoSEQ multiplex PCR, while the TCRdb copy is restricted to in-frame clones and leaves out a portion. The sample lists fewer than 350,000 clones, roughly 50% occurring once. Study-level points and caveats: TCRs were shared less clearly across patients than in mice, possibly for HLA-related reasons.

Source: CD4+ T cells sorted from blood, taken at week 24, from a patient treated with tofacitinib. The clonotype was recovered from a human donor with alopecia areata. The chain employs TRBV2 and TRBJ2-5; D unclear. The DNA of the CDR3 is TGTGCCAGCACCCTCCAAGAGACCCAGTACTTC. Translated: CASTLQETQYF.